This is a list of T cell receptor beta chains from one sample in a study of T cell repertoires in cytomegalovirus infection. TCRdb ran MiXCR on the reads and lists one entry per CDR3 protein. The table has approximately 500,000 distinct CDR3 sequences, 16% seen once; the top ten hold approximately 24%. The sequenced material came from CD8+ T cells from PBMCs. The receptors shown here come from a human donor in good health (CMV status not recorded). Some clones in this sample may be carry-over from other donors' samples. Both conserved end residues are part of each CDR3. Fields, in order: CDR3 protein, CDR3 DNA, D gene, J gene, V gene, clone size. A D gene is named only where the DNA matches it firmly. Part of the rows lack a size; the others show once, few, many or a class for expanded clones.

CDR3 protein: CASSPNSGTFYEQYF; CDR3 DNA: TGTGCCAGCAGCCCCAACAGCGGGACTTTCTACGAGCAGTACTTC; D gene: TRBD2; J gene: TRBJ2-7; V gene: TRBV14; clone size: many
CDR3 protein: CASGPQGINEKLFF; CDR3 DNA: TGTGCTAGTGGTCCACAGGGGATTAATGAAAAACTGTTTTTT; D gene: TRBD1; J gene: TRBJ1-4; V gene: TRBV12-5; clone size: many
CDR3 protein: CASSQTSGRDNEQFF; CDR3 DNA: TGTGCCAGCAGCCAGACTAGCGGGAGGGACAATGAGCAGTTCTTC; D gene: TRBD2; J gene: TRBJ2-1; V gene: TRBV9; clone size: few
CDR3 protein: CASSLASGKLFF; CDR3 DNA: TGTGCCAGCAGCTTAGCTTCAGGAAAACTGTTTTTT; D gene: -; J gene: TRBJ1-4; V gene: TRBV7-9; clone size: many
CDR3 protein: CASSQERNMNTEAFF; CDR3 DNA: TGCGCCAGCAGCCAAGAGCGCAACATGAACACTGAAGCTTTCTTT; D gene: -; J gene: TRBJ1-1; V gene: TRBV4-1; clone size: many
CDR3 protein: CASSLAGRLAGSYNEQFF; CDR3 DNA: TGTGCCAGCAGCTTAGCGGGCCGTCTAGCGGGCTCCTACAATGAGCAGTTCTTC; D gene: TRBD2; J gene: TRBJ2-1; V gene: TRBV7-9; clone size: many
CDR3 protein: CSAMTGTNQPQHF; CDR3 DNA: TGCAGCGCTATGACAGGGACCAATCAGCCCCAGCATTTT; D gene: TRBD1; J gene: TRBJ1-5; V gene: TRBV29-1; clone size: few
CDR3 protein: CSAQEGGSTDTQYF; CDR3 DNA: TGCAGTGCTCAAGAAGGGGGTAGCACAGATACGCAGTATTTT; D gene: -; J gene: TRBJ2-3; V gene: TRBV20-1; clone size: few
CDR3 protein: CATSRRGVGVGAGNTIYF; CDR3 DNA: TGTGCCACCAGCAGACGGGGGGTGGGAGTCGGCGCTGGAAACACCATATATTTT; D gene: -; J gene: TRBJ1-3; V gene: TRBV15; clone size: -
CDR3 protein: CSASSWGTPGDGYTF; CDR3 DNA: TGCAGTGCTTCCTCTTGGGGAACCCCAGGAGATGGCTACACCTTC; D gene: -; J gene: TRBJ1-2; V gene: TRBV20-1; clone size: -
CDR3 protein: CSARVRDRANIQYF; CDR3 DNA: TGCAGTGCTAGAGTCCGGGACAGGGCCAACATTCAGTACTTC; D gene: TRBD1; J gene: TRBJ2-4; V gene: TRBV20-1; clone size: few
CDR3 protein: CASSPRSAGLSTEAFF; CDR3 DNA: TGTGCCAGCAGCCCGAGGTCTGCAGGGTTGAGCACTGAAGCTTTCTTT; D gene: -; J gene: TRBJ1-1; V gene: TRBV7-9; clone size: -
CDR3 protein: CASSTHSPSKREGLPDTQYF; CDR3 DNA: TGTGCCAGCAGTACCCACAGTCCATCCAAGCGGGAGGGCCTCCCAGATACGCAGTATTTT; D gene: TRBD2; J gene: TRBJ2-3; V gene: TRBV6-1; clone size: -
CDR3 protein: CASSGEGARGYTF; CDR3 DNA: TGTGCCAGCAGTGGAGAGGGAGCGAGGGGCTACACCTTC; D gene: -; J gene: TRBJ1-2; V gene: TRBV27; clone size: -
CDR3 protein: CASSLGPGGEQFF; CDR3 DNA: TGTGCCAGCAGTTTGGGACCCGGAGGTGAGCAGTTCTTC; D gene: -; J gene: TRBJ2-1; V gene: TRBV27; clone size: many